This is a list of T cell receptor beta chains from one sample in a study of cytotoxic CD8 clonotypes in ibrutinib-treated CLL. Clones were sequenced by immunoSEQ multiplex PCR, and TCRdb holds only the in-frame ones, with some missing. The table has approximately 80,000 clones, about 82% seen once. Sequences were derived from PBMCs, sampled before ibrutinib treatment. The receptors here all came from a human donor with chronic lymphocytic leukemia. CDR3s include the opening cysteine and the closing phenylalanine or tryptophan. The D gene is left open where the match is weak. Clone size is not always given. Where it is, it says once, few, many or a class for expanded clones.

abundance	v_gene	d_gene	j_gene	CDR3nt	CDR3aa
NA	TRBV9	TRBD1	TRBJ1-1	TGTGCCAGCAGCCCAGGGACAGGGGGCGCGGGGATGAACACTGAAGCTTTCTTT	CASSPGTGGAGMNTEAFF
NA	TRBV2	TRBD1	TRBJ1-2	TGTGCCAGCAGTTATGTGGGACAGGGGGCACATTATGGCTACACCTTC	CASSYVGQGAHYGYTF
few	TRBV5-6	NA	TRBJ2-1	TGTGCCAGCAGCTTGGTGGACCCCCTCAATGAGCAGTTCTTC	CASSLVDPLNEQFF
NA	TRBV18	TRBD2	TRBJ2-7	TGTGCCAGCTCACCACTCATACTAGCGGGAGCTTTCGGGAGTGAGCAGTACTTC	CASSPLILAGAFGSEQYF
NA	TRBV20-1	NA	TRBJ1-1	TGCAGTGCTCCGGGGAACACTGAAGCTTTCTTT	CSAPGNTEAFF
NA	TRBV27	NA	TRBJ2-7	TGTGCCAGCAGCCGCCGGTCGGGGGCAGACGAGCAGTACTTC	CASSRRSGADEQYF
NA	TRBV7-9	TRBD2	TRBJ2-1	TGTGCCAGCAGGGACGGGACTAACAATGAGCAGTTCTTC	CASRDGTNNEQFF
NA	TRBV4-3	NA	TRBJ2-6	TGCGCCAGCAGCCAGCAGGGAGTGGCTGGGGCCAACGTCCTGACTTTC	CASSQQGVAGANVLTF
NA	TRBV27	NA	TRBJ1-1	TGTGCCAGCAGTTTCAGGGGTGCTGAAGCTTTCTTT	CASSFRGAEAFF
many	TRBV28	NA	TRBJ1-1	TGTGCCAGCAGGCGAGGGGGGACCACTGAAGCTTTCTTT	CASRRGGTTEAFF
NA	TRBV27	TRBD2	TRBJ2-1	TGTGCCAGCACAAGTCATAGCGGGAGTGAGCAGTTCTTC	CASTSHSGSEQFF
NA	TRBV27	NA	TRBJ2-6	TGTGCCAGCAGTTTTGGGGCAGTCCTAAGGATCTCTGGGGCCAACGTCCTGACTTTC	CASSFGAVLRISGANVLTF
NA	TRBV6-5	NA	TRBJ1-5	TGTGCCAGCAGTTACTCGAGGTCAGGGGTTCAGCCCCAGCATTTT	CASSYSRSGVQPQHF
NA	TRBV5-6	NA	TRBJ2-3	TGTGCCAGCAGCTTGTGGCCTGGCACAGATACGCAGTATTTT	CASSLWPGTDTQYF
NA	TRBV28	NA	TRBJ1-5	TGTGCCAGCAGTTCGGGGGGCAACAATCAGCCCCAGCATTTT	CASSSGGNNQPQHF
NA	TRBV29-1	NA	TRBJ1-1	TGCAGCGTTTACAGTGCCAACACTGAAGCTTTCTTT	CSVYSANTEAFF
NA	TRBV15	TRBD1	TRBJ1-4	TGTGCCACCAGCGGAGGGGGCCTCAGAGATAATGAAAAACTGTTTTTT	CATSGGGLRDNEKLFF
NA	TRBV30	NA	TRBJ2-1	TGTGCCTGGAGTGTAAGCGGGGAGCAGTTCTTC	CAWSVSGEQFF
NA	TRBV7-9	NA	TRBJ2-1	TGTGCCAGCAGCTTATATACTACATTGGCTGAGCAGTTCTTC	CASSLYTTLAEQFF
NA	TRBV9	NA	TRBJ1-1	TGTGCCAGCAGCGTAGAGGGAGTAATGAACACTGAAGCTTTCTTT	CASSVEGVMNTEAFF
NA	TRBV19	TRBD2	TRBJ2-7	TGTGCCAGTAGTCCTACCGCTAGCGGGAGGGCCACTGTATACGAGCAGTACTTC	CASSPTASGRATVYEQYF
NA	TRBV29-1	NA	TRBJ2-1	TGCAGCGTTGCTGCTAGGGAAGGTGGCTCCTACAATGAGCAGTTCTTC	CSVAAREGGSYNEQFF
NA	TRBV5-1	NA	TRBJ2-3	TGCGCCAGCAGCTTGGAGGGGGTGGGCACAGATACGCAGTATTTT	CASSLEGVGTDTQYF
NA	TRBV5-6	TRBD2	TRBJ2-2	TGTGCCAGCAGCTTCGCTGGACTAGCGGGTTTTTTGGTCGGGGAGCTGTTTTTT	CASSFAGLAGFLVGELFF
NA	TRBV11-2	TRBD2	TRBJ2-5	TGTGCCAGCAGCTTAGATGCGGGAGACCAAGAGACCCAGTACTTC	CASSLDAGDQETQYF
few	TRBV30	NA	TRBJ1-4	TGTGCCTGGAGTGCCCCCGCGAGTGGGAAACTGTTTTTT	CAWSAPASGKLFF
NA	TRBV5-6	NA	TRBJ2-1	TGTGCCAGCAGCCGGCGAGGGACTGGCACCTACAATGAGCAGTTCTTC	CASSRRGTGTYNEQFF
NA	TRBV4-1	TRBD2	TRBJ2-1	TGCGCCAGCAGCGCCCTATCTAGCGGGTCATACAATGAGCAGTTCTTC	CASSALSSGSYNEQFF
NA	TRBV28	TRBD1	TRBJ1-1	TGTGCCAGCAGCCCGGGACAGCAATTGAACACTGAAGCTTTCTTT	CASSPGQQLNTEAFF
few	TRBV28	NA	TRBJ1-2	TGTGCCAGCAGGGCGGAACTAGGTGGCTACACCTTC	CASRAELGGYTF
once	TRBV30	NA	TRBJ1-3	TGTGCCTGGAGTGCGGGCAGGGCTGGAAACACCATATATTTT	CAWSAGRAGNTIYF
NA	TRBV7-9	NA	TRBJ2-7	TGTGCCAGCAGCTTCAGCCCCCCAGGGGCTATTTACGAGCAGTACTTC	CASSFSPPGAIYEQYF
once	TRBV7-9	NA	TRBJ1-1	TGTGCCAGCAGCTCCGTTGGGGCAGGCGGGAACACTGAAGCTTTCTTT	CASSSVGAGGNTEAFF
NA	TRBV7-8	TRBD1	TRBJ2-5	TGTGCCAGCAGCTCTGGGACAGGGGCCCGCTGGGAGACCCAGTACTTC	CASSSGTGARWETQYF
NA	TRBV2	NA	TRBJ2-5	TGTGCCAGCAGTGAAGCGCGACAACCTTCTGGAGAGACCCAGTACTTC	CASSEARQPSGETQYF
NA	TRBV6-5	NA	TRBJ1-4	TGTGCCAGCAGTTACTGGAGTGGTGGGAGCGATGAAAAACTGTTTTTT	CASSYWSGGSDEKLFF
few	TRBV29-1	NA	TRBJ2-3	TGCAGCGAGTCAGATACGCAGTATTTT	CSESDTQYF
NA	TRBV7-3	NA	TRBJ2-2	TGTGCCAGCGGGGTCTGGAGCACCGGGGAGCTGTTTTTT	CASGVWSTGELFF
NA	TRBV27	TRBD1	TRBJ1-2	TGTGCCACCCAACCCAACAGGGGCTATGGCTACACCTTC	CATQPNRGYGYTF
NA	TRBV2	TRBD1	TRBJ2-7	TGTGCCAGCAGTACCCCGACAGGGGGCTTCCACGAGCAGTACTTC	CASSTPTGGFHEQYF
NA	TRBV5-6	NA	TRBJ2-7	TGTGCCAGCAGCCGCATGAGCGCCTCCTACGAGCAGTACTTC	CASSRMSASYEQYF
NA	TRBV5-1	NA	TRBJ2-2	TGCGCCAGCAGCTTTGGTGGGCCGAACACCGGGGAGCTGTTTTTT	CASSFGGPNTGELFF
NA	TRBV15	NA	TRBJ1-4	TGTGCCACCAGAGTCTTAGGAGGGGGAAATGAAAAACTGTTTTTT	CATRVLGGGNEKLFF
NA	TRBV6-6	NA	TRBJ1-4	TGTGCCAGCAGTTACGCCGGACAGAGTAATGAAAAACTGTTTTTT	CASSYAGQSNEKLFF
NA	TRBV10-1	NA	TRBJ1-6	TGCGCGATTACCCACGCTACAGTGGCGGGTTCACCCCTCCACTTT	CAITHATVAGSPLHF
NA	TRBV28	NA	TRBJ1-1	TGTGCCAGCAGTTTCCCAAACACTGAAGCTTTCTTT	CASSFPNTEAFF
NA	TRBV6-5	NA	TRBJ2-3	TGTGCCAGCAGTTACTCGAGCGGATATACGCAGTATTTT	CASSYSSGYTQYF
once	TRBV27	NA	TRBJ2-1	TGTGCCAGCAGTTTGCCGGGCCAGGGGTGGTTCTTC	CASSLPGQGWFF
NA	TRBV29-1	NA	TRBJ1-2	TGCAGCGTTGAAGAGTTTGACAGAGCCTATGGCTACACCTTC	CSVEEFDRAYGYTF
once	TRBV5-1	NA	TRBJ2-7	TGCGCCAGCAGTAGGTCGATGGACGAGCAGTACTTC	CASSRSMDEQYF
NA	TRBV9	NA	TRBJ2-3	TGTGCCAGCAGCGTCCGGCTCGGGGATACGCAGTATTTT	CASSVRLGDTQYF
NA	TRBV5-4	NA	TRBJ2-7	TGTGCCAGCAGCCAAGATGGCAGCTCCTACGAGCAGTACTTC	CASSQDGSSYEQYF
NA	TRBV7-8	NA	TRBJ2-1	TGTGCCAGCAGCTTAAGGTTGATGCAGGGATCCTACAATGAGCAGTTCTTC	CASSLRLMQGSYNEQFF
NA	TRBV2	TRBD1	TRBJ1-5	TGTGCCAGCAGCGGGACAGGGAGAAATCAGCCCCAGCATTTT	CASSGTGRNQPQHF